This T cell receptor (beta chain) was found in a study of blood T cell repertoires in COVID-19. Study overall: The cDNA or gDNA used as material had been derived from T cells, B-cell-depleted T cells, or PBMCs.

This CDR3 is built from 13 residues. Germline CDR1 is KGHSH and CDR2 is LQKENI. Trimming removed 0 bases from V and 4 bases from J, with 3 bases in between. Cohorts were assigned according to the clinical history that participants reported. Original handling: Reference gene primer amplification gave estimated nucleated cell counts. Only in-frame clones appear in the TCRdb table, and some are missing; sequencing was by immunoSEQ multiplex PCR. Clone size and V and J calls were adopted from that table, with D and trimming inferred from the DNA. The sample records roughly 420,000 clones, roughly 90% being singletons.

The chain has TRBV18 and TRBJ2-2; D ambiguous. Sequencing was performed on PBMCs or T cells enriched from blood (not recorded which). This receptor was taken from a young woman with acute COVID-19. CDR3 in amino acids: CASSPPITGELFF. CDR3 bases: TGTGCCAGCTCACCACCCATCACCGGGGAGCTGTTTTTT.